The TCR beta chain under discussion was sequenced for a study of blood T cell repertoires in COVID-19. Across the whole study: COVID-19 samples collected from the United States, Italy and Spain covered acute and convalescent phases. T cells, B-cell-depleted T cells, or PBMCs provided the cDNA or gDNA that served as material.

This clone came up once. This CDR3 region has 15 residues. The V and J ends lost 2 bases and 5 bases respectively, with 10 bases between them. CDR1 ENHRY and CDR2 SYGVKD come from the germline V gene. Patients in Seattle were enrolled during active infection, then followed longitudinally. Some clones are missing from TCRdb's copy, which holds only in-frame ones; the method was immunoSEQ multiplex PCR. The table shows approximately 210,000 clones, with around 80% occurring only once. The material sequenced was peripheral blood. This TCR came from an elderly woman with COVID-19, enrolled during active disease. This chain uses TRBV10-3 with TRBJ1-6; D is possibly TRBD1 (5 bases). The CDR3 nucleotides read TGTGCCATCAGTGAGATTAGGGGTCATAATTCACCCCTCCACTTT. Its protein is CAISEIRGHNSPLHF.